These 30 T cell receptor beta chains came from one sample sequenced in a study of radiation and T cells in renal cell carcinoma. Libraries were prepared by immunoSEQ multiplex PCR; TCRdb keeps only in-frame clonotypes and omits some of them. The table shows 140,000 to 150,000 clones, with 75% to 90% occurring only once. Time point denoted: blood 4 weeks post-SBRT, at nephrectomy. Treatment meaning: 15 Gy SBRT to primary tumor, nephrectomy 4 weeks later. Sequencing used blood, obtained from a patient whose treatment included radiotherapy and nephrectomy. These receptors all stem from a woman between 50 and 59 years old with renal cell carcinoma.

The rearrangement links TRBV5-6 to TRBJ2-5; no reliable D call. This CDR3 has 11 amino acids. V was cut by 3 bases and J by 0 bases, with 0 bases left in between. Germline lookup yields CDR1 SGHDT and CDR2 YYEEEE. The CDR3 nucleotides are TGTGCCAGCAGCTACCAAGAGACCCAGTACTTC. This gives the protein CASSYQETQYF.

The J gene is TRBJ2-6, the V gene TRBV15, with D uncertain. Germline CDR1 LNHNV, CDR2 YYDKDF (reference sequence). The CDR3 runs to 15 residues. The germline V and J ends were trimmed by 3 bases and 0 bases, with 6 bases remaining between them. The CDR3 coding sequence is TGTGCCACCAGCAGGCTATCCTCTGGGGCCAACGTCCTGACTTTC. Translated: CATSRLSSGANVLTF.

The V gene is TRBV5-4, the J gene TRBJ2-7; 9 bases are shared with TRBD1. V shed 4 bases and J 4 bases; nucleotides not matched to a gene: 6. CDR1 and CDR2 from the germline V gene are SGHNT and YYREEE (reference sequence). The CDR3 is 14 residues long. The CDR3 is CASSRRGQGYEQYF. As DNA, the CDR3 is TGTGCCAGCAGCCGTCGAGGACAGGGGTACGAGCAGTACTTC.

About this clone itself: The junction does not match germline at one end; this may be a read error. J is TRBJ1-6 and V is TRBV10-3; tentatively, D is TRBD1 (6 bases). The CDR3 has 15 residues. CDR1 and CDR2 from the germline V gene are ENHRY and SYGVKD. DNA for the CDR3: TGTGCCATCAGCGAGTCAGGGGAAAATAATTCACCCCTCCACTTT. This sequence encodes CAISESGENNSPLHF.

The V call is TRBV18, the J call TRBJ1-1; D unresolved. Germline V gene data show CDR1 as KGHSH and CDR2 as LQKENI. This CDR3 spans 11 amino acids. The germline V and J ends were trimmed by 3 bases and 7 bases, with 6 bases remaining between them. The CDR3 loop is CASSPLSEAFF. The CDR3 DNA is TGTGCCAGCTCACCGTTGAGTGAAGCTTTCTTT.

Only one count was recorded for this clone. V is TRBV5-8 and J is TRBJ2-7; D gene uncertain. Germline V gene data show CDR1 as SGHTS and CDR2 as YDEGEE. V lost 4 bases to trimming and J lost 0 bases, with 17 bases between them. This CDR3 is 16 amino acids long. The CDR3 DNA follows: TGTGCCAGCAGCGCCGCTGCAGCGCTTAGCTCCTACGAGCAGTACTTC. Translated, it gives CASSAAAALSSYEQYF.

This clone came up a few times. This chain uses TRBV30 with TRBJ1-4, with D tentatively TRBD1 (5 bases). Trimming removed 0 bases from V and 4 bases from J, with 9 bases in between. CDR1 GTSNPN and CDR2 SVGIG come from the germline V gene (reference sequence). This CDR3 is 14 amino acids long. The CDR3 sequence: CAWSVRGFNEKLFF. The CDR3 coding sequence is TGTGCCTGGAGTGTACGGGGGTTTAATGAAAAACTGTTTTTT.

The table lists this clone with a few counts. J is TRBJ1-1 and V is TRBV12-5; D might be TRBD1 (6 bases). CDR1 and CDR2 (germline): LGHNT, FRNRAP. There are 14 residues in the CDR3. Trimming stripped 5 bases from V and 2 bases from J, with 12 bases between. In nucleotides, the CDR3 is TGTGCTAGTGGTGGCGGGACACTTAACACTGAAGCTTTCTTT. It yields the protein CASGGGTLNTEAFF.

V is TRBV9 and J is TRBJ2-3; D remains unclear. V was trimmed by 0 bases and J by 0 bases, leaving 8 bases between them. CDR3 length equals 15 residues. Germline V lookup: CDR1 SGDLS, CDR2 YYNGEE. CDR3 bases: TGTGCCAGCAGCGTAGGGCAGCATAGCACAGATACGCAGTATTTT. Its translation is CASSVGQHSTDTQYF.

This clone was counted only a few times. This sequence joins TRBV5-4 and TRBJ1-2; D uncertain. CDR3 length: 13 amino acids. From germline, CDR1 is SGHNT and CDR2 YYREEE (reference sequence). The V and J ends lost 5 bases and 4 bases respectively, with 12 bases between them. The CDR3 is CASRGGAGYGYTF. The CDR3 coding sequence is TGTGCCAGCAGGGGAGGTGCAGGCTATGGCTACACCTTC.

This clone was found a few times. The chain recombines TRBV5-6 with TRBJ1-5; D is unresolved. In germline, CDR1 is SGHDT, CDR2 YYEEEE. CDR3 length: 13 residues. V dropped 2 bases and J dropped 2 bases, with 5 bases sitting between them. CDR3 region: CASSFGGNQPQHF. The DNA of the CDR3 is TGTGCCAGCAGCTTCGGAGGCAATCAGCCCCAGCATTTT.

The CDR3 region has the DNA TGTGCCAGCAGAGCGGGAGCGCCGTACTACGAGCAGTACTTC. It is translated as CASRAGAPYYEQYF. The chain employs TRBV2 and TRBJ2-7; TRBD2 aligns across 8 bases. Germline trimming cut 6 bases from V and 3 bases from J; bases unmatched to any gene: 7. The CDR3 spans 14 residues. The germline CDR1 and CDR2 sequences are SNHLY and FYNNEI.

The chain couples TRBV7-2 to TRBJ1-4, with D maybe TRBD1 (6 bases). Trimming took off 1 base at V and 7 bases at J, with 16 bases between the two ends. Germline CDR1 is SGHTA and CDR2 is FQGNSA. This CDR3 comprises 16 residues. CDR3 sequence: CASSLVGRGVGEKLFF. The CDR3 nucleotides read TGTGCCAGCAGCTTAGTGGGCAGGGGCGTGGGTGAAAAACTGTTTTTT.

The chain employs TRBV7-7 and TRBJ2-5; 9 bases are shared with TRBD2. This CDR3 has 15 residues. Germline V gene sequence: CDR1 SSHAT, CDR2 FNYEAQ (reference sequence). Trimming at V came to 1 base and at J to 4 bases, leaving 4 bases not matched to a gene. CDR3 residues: CASSLGGGARETQYF. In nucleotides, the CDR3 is TGTGCCAGCAGCTTAGGCGGGGGGGCCCGAGAGACCCAGTACTTC.

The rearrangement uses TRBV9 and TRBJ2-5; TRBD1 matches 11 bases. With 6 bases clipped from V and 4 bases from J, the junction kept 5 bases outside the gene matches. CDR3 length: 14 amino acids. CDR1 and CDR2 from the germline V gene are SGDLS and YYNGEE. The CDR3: CASTRTGGGETQYF. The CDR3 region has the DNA TGTGCCAGCACCCGGACAGGGGGCGGAGAGACCCAGTACTTC.

This CDR3 reads CASSEGRPYQETQYF. The CDR3 region has the DNA TGTGCCAGCAGTGAGGGCAGGCCGTACCAAGAGACCCAGTACTTC. This chain uses TRBV25-1 with TRBJ2-5; no clear D gene. V lost 3 bases and J 0 bases, leaving 11 bases between the germline ends. The CDR3 loop spans 15 amino acids. The V gene's germline CDR1 is MGHDK and CDR2 SYGVNS.

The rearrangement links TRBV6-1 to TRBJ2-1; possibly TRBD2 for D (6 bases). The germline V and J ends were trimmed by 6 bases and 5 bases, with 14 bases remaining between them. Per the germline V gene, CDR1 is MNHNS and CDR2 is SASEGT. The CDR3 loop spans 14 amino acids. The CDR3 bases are TGTGCCAGCAGAGGACCGGGGGTTCACAATGAGCAGTTCTTC. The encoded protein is CASRGPGVHNEQFF.

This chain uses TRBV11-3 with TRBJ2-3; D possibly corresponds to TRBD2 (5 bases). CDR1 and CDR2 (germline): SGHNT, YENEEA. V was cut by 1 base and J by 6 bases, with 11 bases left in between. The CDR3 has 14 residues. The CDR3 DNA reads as TGTGCCAGCAGCTTAGCCGGGGAGTGGGATACGCAGTATTTT. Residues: CASSLAGEWDTQYF.

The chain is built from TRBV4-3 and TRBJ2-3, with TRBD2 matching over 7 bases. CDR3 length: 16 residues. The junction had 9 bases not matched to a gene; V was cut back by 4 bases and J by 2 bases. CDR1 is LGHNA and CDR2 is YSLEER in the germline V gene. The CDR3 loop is CASSLGGDLLTDTQYF. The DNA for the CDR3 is TGCGCCAGCAGCCTGGGGGGGGATCTCCTCACAGATACGCAGTATTTT.

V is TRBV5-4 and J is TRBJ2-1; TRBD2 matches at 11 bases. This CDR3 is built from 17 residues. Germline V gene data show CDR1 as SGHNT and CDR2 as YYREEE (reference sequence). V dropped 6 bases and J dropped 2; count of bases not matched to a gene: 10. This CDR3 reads CASTKSGTSGAYNEQFF. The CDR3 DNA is TGTGCCAGCACCAAGTCCGGGACTAGCGGAGCCTACAATGAGCAGTTCTTC.

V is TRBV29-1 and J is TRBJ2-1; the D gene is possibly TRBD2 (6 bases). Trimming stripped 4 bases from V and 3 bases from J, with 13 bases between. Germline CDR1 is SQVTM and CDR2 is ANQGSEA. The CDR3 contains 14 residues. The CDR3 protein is CSVVWEVHYNEQFF. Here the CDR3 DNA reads TGCAGCGTTGTATGGGAGGTCCACTACAATGAGCAGTTCTTC.

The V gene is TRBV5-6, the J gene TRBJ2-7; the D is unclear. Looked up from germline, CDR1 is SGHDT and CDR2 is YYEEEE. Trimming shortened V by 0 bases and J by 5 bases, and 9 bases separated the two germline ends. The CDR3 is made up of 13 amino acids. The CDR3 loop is CASSLADGDEQYF. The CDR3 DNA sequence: TGTGCCAGCAGCTTGGCTGATGGAGACGAGCAGTACTTC.

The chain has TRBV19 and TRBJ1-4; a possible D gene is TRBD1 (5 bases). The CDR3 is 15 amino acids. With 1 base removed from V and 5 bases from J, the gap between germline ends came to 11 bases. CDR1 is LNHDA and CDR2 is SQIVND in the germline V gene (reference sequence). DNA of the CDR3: TGTGCCAGTAGTATAGGTCCGGGGGAGAATGAAAAACTGTTTTTT. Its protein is CASSIGPGENEKLFF.

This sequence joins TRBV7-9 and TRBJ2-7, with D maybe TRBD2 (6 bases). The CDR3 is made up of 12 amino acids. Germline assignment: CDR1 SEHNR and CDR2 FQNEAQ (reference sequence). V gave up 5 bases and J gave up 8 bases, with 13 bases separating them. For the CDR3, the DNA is TGTGCCAGCAGCATAGGGACTTCTAAGCAGTACTTC. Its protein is CASSIGTSKQYF.

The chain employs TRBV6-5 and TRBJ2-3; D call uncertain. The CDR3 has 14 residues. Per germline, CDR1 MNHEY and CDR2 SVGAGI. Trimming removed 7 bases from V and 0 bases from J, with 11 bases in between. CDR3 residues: CASKEARSTDTQYF. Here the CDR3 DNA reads TGTGCCAGCAAAGAAGCCCGTAGCACAGATACGCAGTATTTT.

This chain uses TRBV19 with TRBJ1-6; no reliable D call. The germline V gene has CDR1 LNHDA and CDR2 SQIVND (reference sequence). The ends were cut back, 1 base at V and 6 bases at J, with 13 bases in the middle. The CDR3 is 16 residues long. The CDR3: CASSIGLQEGNSPLHF. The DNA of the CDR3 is TGTGCCAGTAGTATAGGTCTCCAAGAAGGTAATTCACCCCTCCACTTT.

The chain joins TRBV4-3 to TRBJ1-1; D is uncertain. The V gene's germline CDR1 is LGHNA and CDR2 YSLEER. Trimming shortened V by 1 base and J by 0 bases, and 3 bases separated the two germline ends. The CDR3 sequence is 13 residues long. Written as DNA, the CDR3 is TGCGCCAGCAGCCAAGTACTGAACACTGAAGCTTTCTTT. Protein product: CASSQVLNTEAFF.

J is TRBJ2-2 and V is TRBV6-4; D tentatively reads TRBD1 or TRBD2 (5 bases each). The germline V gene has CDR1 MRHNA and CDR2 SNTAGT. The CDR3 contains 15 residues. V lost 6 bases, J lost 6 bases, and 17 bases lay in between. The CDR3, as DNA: TGTGCCAGCAGACCTGGGGGTTTTGCGGCCGGGGAGCTGTTTTTT. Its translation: CASRPGGFAAGELFF.

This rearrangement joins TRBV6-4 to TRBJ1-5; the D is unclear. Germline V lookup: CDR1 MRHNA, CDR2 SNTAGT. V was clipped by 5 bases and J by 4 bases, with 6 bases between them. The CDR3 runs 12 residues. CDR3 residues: CASSMRNQPQHF. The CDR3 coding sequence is TGTGCCAGCAGTATGAGAAATCAGCCCCAGCATTTT.

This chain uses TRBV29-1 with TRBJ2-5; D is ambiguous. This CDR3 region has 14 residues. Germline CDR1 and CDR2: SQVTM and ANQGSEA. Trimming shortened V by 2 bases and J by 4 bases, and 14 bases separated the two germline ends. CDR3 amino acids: CSVEPGLWGETQYF. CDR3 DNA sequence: TGCAGCGTTGAACCCGGGCTTTGGGGAGAGACCCAGTACTTC.